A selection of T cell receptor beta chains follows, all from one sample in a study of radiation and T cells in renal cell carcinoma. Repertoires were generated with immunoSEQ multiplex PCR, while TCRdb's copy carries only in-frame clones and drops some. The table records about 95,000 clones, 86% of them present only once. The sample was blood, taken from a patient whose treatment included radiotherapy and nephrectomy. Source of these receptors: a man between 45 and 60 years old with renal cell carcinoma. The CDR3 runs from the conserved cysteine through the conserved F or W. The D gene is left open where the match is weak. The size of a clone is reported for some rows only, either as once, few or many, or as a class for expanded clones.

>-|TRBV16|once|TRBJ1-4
TGTGCCAGCAGCCAATTGGCCAGGGAGGATGAAAAACTGTTTTTT
CASSQLAREDEKLFF
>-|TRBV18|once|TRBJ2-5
TGTGCCAGCTCAGAAAGACAGTTTCAGAGGCAGACCCAGTACTTC
CASSERQFQRQTQYF
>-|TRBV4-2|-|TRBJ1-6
TGTGCCAGCAGCCAAATGGGAAGGGGCGGTAGCAGGTCACCCCTCCACTTT
CASSQMGRGGSRSPLHF
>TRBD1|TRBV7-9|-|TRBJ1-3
TGTGCCAGCAGCGGTAGGCCCGGGACAGGGTCTGGAAACACCATATATTTT
CASSGRPGTGSGNTIYF
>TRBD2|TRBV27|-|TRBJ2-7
TGTGCCAGCAGTACCACGGGAGGCTCCGTTGGCTCTGTGCAGTACTTC
CASSTTGGSVGSVQYF
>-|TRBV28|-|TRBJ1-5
TGTGCCACGAAGCCTACAGGGTGGCTCGGCAATCAGCCCCAGCATTTT
CATKPTGWLGNQPQHF
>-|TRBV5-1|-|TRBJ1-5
TGCGCCAGCAGCCCCGGACGGGGATTTGGCAATCAGCCCCAGCATTTT
CASSPGRGFGNQPQHF
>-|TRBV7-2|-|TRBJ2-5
TGTGCCAGCAGCTTATCCATATTAGTGGCAGACCTACAAGAGACCCAGTACTTC
CASSLSILVADLQETQYF
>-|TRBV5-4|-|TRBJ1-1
TGTGCCAGCAGCTTGGCGCCGACCACTGAAGCTTTCTTT
CASSLAPTTEAFF
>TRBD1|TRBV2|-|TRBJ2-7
TGTGCCAGCAGTGAATGGCAGGGGGCAGCCTACGAGCAGTACTTC
CASSEWQGAAYEQYF
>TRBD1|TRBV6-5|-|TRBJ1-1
TGTGCCAGCAGGTACACAGGGGGGACTGAAGCTTTCTTT
CASRYTGGTEAFF
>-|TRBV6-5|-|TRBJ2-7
TGTGCCAGCAGTTACCCGGGGATGAAGAACTACGAGCAGTACTTC
CASSYPGMKNYEQYF
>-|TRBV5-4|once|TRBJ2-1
TGTGCCAGCAGCGGGGACGCAAACTACAATGAGCAGTTCTTC
CASSGDANYNEQFF
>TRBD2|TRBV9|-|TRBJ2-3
TGTGCCAGCAGCGTATCTAGCGGGAGCACAGATACGCAGTATTTT
CASSVSSGSTDTQYF
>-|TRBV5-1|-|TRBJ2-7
TGCGCCAGCAGCCCCGGTGGACTATCGATCTCCTACGAGCAGTACTTC
CASSPGGLSISYEQYF
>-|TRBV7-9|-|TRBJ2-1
TGTGCCAGCAGCCAAGGACAGAACTACAATGAGCAGTTCTTC
CASSQGQNYNEQFF
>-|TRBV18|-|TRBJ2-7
TGTGCCAGCTCACGGACAGCTAGCTCCTACGAGCAGTACTTC
CASSRTASSYEQYF
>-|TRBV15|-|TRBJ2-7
TGTGCCACCAGCAGAGATAGGGGCGTAGGAGACGAGCAGTACTTC
CATSRDRGVGDEQYF
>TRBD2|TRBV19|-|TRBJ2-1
TGTGCCTCAGCTCTAGCGGGAGGGACTTTATACTACAATGAGCAGTTCTTC
CASALAGGTLYYNEQFF
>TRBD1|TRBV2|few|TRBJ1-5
TGTGCCAGCAGTGAACAGGGGGCGGGCAATCAGCCCCAGCATTTT
CASSEQGAGNQPQHF
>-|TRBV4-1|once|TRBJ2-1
TGCGCCAGCAGCCAAGAATTGGCGCTTGAGCAGTTCTTC
CASSQELALEQFF
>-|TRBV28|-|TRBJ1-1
TGTGCCAGCAGTTTCCAAGGGAGGAGAACTGAAGCTTTCTTT
CASSFQGRRTEAFF
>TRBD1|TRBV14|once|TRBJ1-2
TGTGCCAGCAGCCAAGGAGGGACAGGCGGTGGCTACACCTTC
CASSQGGTGGGYTF
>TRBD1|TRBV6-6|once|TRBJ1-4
TGTGCCAGCAGAACCCAGGGGGGGGGATCTAATGAAAAACTGTTTTTT
CASRTQGGGSNEKLFF
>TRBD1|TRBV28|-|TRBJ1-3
TGTGCCAGCAGACAGGGGGGACCTGGAAACACCATATATTTT
CASRQGGPGNTIYF
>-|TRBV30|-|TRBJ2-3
TGTGCCTGGAGTCCAATACCCAGCACAGATACGCAGTATTTT
CAWSPIPSTDTQYF
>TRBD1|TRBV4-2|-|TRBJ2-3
TGTGCCAGCAGCCAAGCCCGGACAGGTGCAGATACGCAGTATTTT
CASSQARTGADTQYF
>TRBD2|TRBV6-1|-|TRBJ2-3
TGTGCCAGCAGAGAAAGAACAGGACTAGCGGGGCGCACAGATACGCAGTATTTT
CASRERTGLAGRTDTQYF
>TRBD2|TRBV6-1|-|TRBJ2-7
TGTGCCAGCACCCTACTAGCGGGAGAGAACGAGCAGTACTTC
CASTLLAGENEQYF
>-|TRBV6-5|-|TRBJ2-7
TGTGCCAGCACGGGCTACCCGTACTACGAGCAGTACTTC
CASTGYPYYEQYF
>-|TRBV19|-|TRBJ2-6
TGTGCCAGTCGGACGCGGTCCAAGGCTGGGGCCAACGTCCTGACTTTC
CASRTRSKAGANVLTF
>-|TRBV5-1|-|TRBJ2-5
TGCGCCAGCAGTACGGTTACAGATCAAGAGACCCAGTACTTC
CASSTVTDQETQYF
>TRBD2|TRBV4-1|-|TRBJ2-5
TGCGCCAGCAGCATACCATCGGGGAGGGACGCGGCCCAGTACTTC
CASSIPSGRDAAQYF
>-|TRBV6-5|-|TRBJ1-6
TGTGCCAGCAGGTCCACGGGGGGAGCACCCCTCCACTTT
CASRSTGGAPLHF
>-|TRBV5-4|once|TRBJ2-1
TGTGCCAGCAGCCCGAGGACAGACGAAATCGCTGAGCAGTTCTTC
CASSPRTDEIAEQFF
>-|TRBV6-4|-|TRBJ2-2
TGTGCCAGCAGTGTTGGGGACCCTAGGACCGGGGAGCTGTTTTTT
CASSVGDPRTGELFF
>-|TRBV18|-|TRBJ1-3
TGTGCCAGCTCACGGCAGGGGACTGGAAACACCATATATTTT
CASSRQGTGNTIYF
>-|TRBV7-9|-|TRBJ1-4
TGTGCCAGCAGCTTCGGGGATGGTGTCCGGAAACTGTTTTTT
CASSFGDGVRKLFF
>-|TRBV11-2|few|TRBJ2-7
TGTGCCAGCAGCTTAGGGTTGACACACTACGAGCAGTACTTC
CASSLGLTHYEQYF
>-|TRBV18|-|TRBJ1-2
TGTGCCAGCTCACCACCGGGGCAGGCCCAGAATCGGAACTATGGCTACACCTTC
CASSPPGQAQNRNYGYTF
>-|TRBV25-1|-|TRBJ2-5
TGTGCCAGCAGTGCGGCAACAGAGACCCAGTACTTC
CASSAATETQYF
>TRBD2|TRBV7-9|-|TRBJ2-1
TGTGCCAGCAGCTCCGCTAGCGGGGGGGTTTACAATGAGCAGTTCTTC
CASSSASGGVYNEQFF
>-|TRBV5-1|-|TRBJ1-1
TGCGCCAGCAGTTGGGCAGGCGCTCAAACATTGAACACTGAAGCTTTCTTT
CASSWAGAQTLNTEAFF
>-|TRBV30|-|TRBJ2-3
TGTGCCTGGAGTACGGGGGGCACAGATACGCAGTATTTT
CAWSTGGTDTQYF
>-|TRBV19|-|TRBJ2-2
TGTGCCAGTAGCACCCCGGGCCTCATATTTTCCTCGAACACCGGGGAGCTGTTTTTT
CASSTPGLIFSSNTGELFF
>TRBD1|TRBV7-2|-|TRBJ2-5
TGTGCCAGCAGCCGCTCCCCGGGACAGGGTCGAGAGACCCAGTACTTC
CASSRSPGQGRETQYF